These T cell receptor beta chains were read from a single sample in a study of OX40 agonist ivuxolimab in advanced cancers. Assay: immunoSEQ multiplex PCR; the TCRdb copy retains only in-frame clones and omits some. The sample has about 15,000 clones, roughly 75% seen once. This material consisted of CD4+ or CD8+ T cells sorted from blood, taken in a trial of the OX40 agonist ivuxolimab. The origin of the receptors is an adult with an advanced solid tumor such as melanoma, head and neck, liver or kidney cancer. Both conserved end residues are part of each CDR3. The D gene is left open where the match is weak. Only part of the rows carry a size: once, few, many, or a class if the clone is expanded.

j_call | d_call | clone_size | v_call | cdr3_aa | cdr3_nt
TRBJ1-5 | TRBD1 | . | TRBV19 | CASSPRDSYSNQPQHF | TGTGCCAGTAGTCCAAGGGACAGTTATAGCAATCAGCCCCAGCATTTT
TRBJ1-1 | . | . | TRBV2 | CASRGGAEAFF | TGTGCCAGCCGGGGGGGCGCTGAAGCTTTCTTT
TRBJ1-1 | TRBD1 | . | TRBV30 | CAWKLQGMNTEAFF | TGTGCCTGGAAGCTACAGGGGATGAACACTGAAGCTTTCTTT
TRBJ2-7 | . | . | TRBV29-1 | CSVEVTRGAQYF | TGCAGCGTTGAAGTAACTAGGGGCGCGCAGTACTTC
TRBJ1-2 | . | . | TRBV27 | CASSLQGQGYTF | TGTGCCAGCAGTTTACAGGGGCAAGGCTACACCTTC
TRBJ2-7 | . | . | TRBV19 | CASSIVPPGLGAVYEQYF | TGTGCCAGTAGTATAGTCCCCCCTGGGCTGGGGGCAGTCTACGAGCAGTACTTC
TRBJ2-3 | TRBD1 | once | TRBV5-1 | CASSWAGQGPFTDTQYF | TGCGCCAGCAGCTGGGCGGGACAGGGTCCCTTCACAGATACGCAGTATTTT
TRBJ2-7 | . | once | TRBV5-4 | CASSLDKNYEQYF | TGTGCCAGCAGCTTGGACAAAAACTACGAGCAGTACTTC
TRBJ1-3 | TRBD1 | . | TRBV4-2 | CASSRWDRGDSGNTIYF | TGTGCCAGCAGCCGATGGGACAGGGGCGACTCTGGAAACACCATATATTTT
TRBJ2-7 | . | . | TRBV4-1 | CASSQGTAGGGEQYF | TGCGCCAGCAGCCAGGGAACGGCAGGGGGGGGAGAGCAGTACTTC
TRBJ1-1 | TRBD1 | few | TRBV2 | CASSRGTGVLEAFF | TGTGCCAGCAGTCGGGGGACAGGGGTTCTGGAAGCTTTCTTT
TRBJ1-2 | TRBD1 | . | TRBV5-4 | CASSLKGWGTGGYTF | TGTGCCAGCAGCTTGAAGGGGTGGGGGACAGGAGGCTACACCTTC
TRBJ1-5 | TRBD1 | . | TRBV18 | CASSRTGKSNQPQHF | TGTGCCAGCTCCCGGACAGGGAAGAGCAATCAGCCCCAGCATTTT
TRBJ2-7 | TRBD1 | . | TRBV7-2 | CASSYGTGGYEQYF | TGTGCCAGCAGCTATGGGACAGGCGGCTACGAGCAGTACTTC
TRBJ1-3 | . | . | TRBV19 | CASSIDSSGNTIYF | TGTGCCAGTAGTATCGACAGCTCTGGAAACACCATATATTTT
TRBJ2-3 | TRBD2 | . | TRBV30 | CAWSVQPPGGRQYF | TGTGCCTGGAGTGTACAACCCCCGGGGGGTAGGCAGTATTTT
TRBJ2-7 | . | . | TRBV19 | CASSIAPRAYEQYF | TGTGCCAGTAGTATAGCCCCTCGGGCCTACGAGCAGTACTTC
TRBJ2-7 | TRBD1 | . | TRBV29-1 | CSVVAGGPYEQYF | TGCAGCGTTGTAGCAGGGGGCCCCTACGAGCAGTACTTC
TRBJ2-2 | TRBD1 | . | TRBV5-1 | CASSLRQGAGELFF | TGCGCCAGCAGCTTGAGACAGGGGGCCGGGGAGCTGTTTTTT
TRBJ2-7 | . | . | TRBV19 | CASSAGLVYEQYF | TGTGCCAGTAGTGCGGGATTAGTCTACGAGCAGTACTTC
TRBJ2-7 | . | . | TRBV13 | CASSSRNRENEQYF | TGTGCCAGCAGCTCCCGCAATAGGGAGAACGAGCAGTACTTC
TRBJ2-7 | . | . | TRBV27 | CASSTSGRLGILEQYF | TGTGCCAGCAGTACCTCTGGGCGATTGGGAATCCTCGAGCAGTACTTC
TRBJ2-3 | . | . | TRBV5-4 | CASSRSGVEADTQYF | TGTGCCAGCAGCCGTTCAGGGGTGGAAGCAGATACGCAGTATTTT
TRBJ2-1 | . | . | TRBV7-3 | CASSRLGGDNEQFF | TGTGCCAGCAGCCGCCTCGGCGGTGACAATGAGCAGTTCTTC
TRBJ1-5 | . | . | TRBV9 | CASSVGGGGNQPQHF | TGTGCCAGCAGCGTGGGTGGAGGGGGCAATCAGCCCCAGCATTTT
TRBJ2-3 | . | . | TRBV6-5 | CASTSTDTQYF | TGTGCCAGCACTAGCACTGATACGCAGTATTTT
TRBJ2-3 | TRBD2 | once | TRBV5-1 | CASSSGTSDADTQYF | TGCGCCAGCAGCTCCGGGACTAGCGATGCAGATACGCAGTATTTT
TRBJ2-7 | TRBD1 | . | TRBV19 | CAASGTGRYEQYF | TGTGCCGCCTCCGGGACAGGGCGCTACGAGCAGTACTTC
TRBJ2-1 | . | . | TRBV19 | CASSFGQYNEQFF | TGTGCCAGTAGTTTCGGACAGTACAATGAGCAGTTCTTC
TRBJ1-5 | TRBD1 | few | TRBV7-9 | CASSGGQATNQPQHF | TGTGCCAGCAGCGGGGGACAGGCGACAAATCAGCCCCAGCATTTT
TRBJ2-3 | . | . | TRBV7-9 | CASSPGGQDTQYF | TGTGCCAGCAGCCCAGGAGGTCAAGATACGCAGTATTTT
TRBJ1-2 | . | . | TRBV27 | CASSSSGDGYTF | TGTGCCAGCAGCTCCTCGGGGGATGGCTACACCTTC
TRBJ1-4 | . | few | TRBV9 | CASSVGDGDRPLSNEKLFF | TGTGCCAGCAGCGTAGGAGATGGAGACCGACCTCTATCTAATGAAAAACTGTTTTTT
TRBJ2-1 | . | few | TRBV4-1 | CASSQDPPGSSYNEQFF | TGCGCCAGCAGCCAAGATCCCCCGGGCTCCTCCTACAATGAGCAGTTCTTC
TRBJ1-2 | . | . | TRBV7-8 | CASSLMTGEAYGYTF | TGTGCCAGCAGCCTCATGACAGGTGAAGCGTATGGCTACACCTTC
TRBJ1-2 | . | . | TRBV28 | CASSSPRQGLYGYTF | TGTGCCAGCAGTTCACCCCGGCAGGGCCTCTATGGCTACACCTTC
TRBJ2-1 | . | . | TRBV4-1 | CASSHYRENEQFF | TGCGCCAGCAGCCACTACAGGGAAAATGAGCAGTTCTTC
TRBJ2-5 | . | . | TRBV5-6 | CASSLSETQYF | TGTGCCAGCAGCTTGAGTGAGACCCAGTACTTC
TRBJ1-1 | . | . | TRBV4-1 | CASSQDGLRAFF | TGCGCCAGCAGCCAAGACGGCCTGAGGGCTTTCTTT
TRBJ2-7 | . | medium-sized | TRBV5-1 | CASSPRAAGVSIHSYEQYF | TGCGCCAGCAGCCCTAGAGCTGCCGGGGTCTCGATTCACTCCTACGAGCAGTACTTC
TRBJ2-1 | TRBD1 | . | TRBV29-1 | CSVGHIGQGAGEQFF | TGCAGCGTTGGGCATATCGGACAGGGGGCAGGTGAGCAGTTCTTC
TRBJ1-2 | TRBD1 | . | TRBV27 | CASSFQGAVGYTF | TGTGCCAGCAGTTTTCAGGGGGCGGTTGGCTACACCTTC
TRBJ1-1 | . | . | TRBV7-6 | CASSQQPEAFF | TGTGCCAGCAGCCAACAGCCCGAAGCTTTCTTT
TRBJ1-2 | . | medium-sized | TRBV6-6 | CASSYSNREYGYTF | TGTGCCAGCAGTTACTCTAATCGGGAGTATGGCTACACCTTC
TRBJ2-1 | . | once | TRBV5-4 | CASSSPLASNNEQFF | TGTGCCAGCAGCTCCCCCTTGGCCAGCAACAATGAGCAGTTCTTC
TRBJ2-1 | . | . | TRBV5-6 | CASSLRGLGNEQFF | TGTGCCAGCAGCTTACGAGGGCTCGGCAATGAGCAGTTCTTC
TRBJ2-7 | TRBD1 | . | TRBV5-1 | CASSPRDRVSYEQYF | TGCGCCAGCAGCCCCCGGGACAGGGTGTCCTACGAGCAGTACTTC
TRBJ2-1 | . | medium-sized | TRBV7-3 | CASSPGNTLDNEQFF | TGTGCCAGCAGCCCGGGAAACACCCTCGACAATGAGCAGTTCTTC
TRBJ2-5 | . | . | TRBV27 | CASSFGQDQTQYF | TGTGCCAGCAGTTTTGGGCAGGACCAGACCCAGTACTTC
TRBJ2-7 | TRBD1 | . | TRBV27 | CASMVVQGLPYEQYF | TGTGCCAGCATGGTGGTACAGGGGCTCCCCTACGAGCAGTACTTC
TRBJ1-4 | . | few | TRBV5-6 | CASSVDEKLFF | TGTGCCAGCAGCGTCGATGAAAAACTGTTTTTT
TRBJ2-7 | . | few | TRBV28 | CASSSRETNF | TGTGCCAGCAGTTCCAGGGAGACGAACTTC
TRBJ2-1 | . | . | TRBV5-4 | CASSLGGDYNEQFF | TGTGCCAGCAGCTTGGGGGGGGATTACAATGAGCAGTTCTTC
TRBJ1-6 | . | . | TRBV7-9 | CASSLVPTAADNSPLHF | TGTGCCAGCAGCTTAGTTCCGACCGCCGCCGATAATTCACCCCTCCACTTT
TRBJ1-2 | . | . | TRBV18 | CASSPSGANYGYTF | TGTGCCAGCTCACCCTCGGGGGCGAACTATGGCTACACCTTC
TRBJ2-5 | . | . | TRBV11-2 | CASSLERVETEHQETQYF | TGTGCCAGCAGCTTAGAACGGGTAGAGACAGAGCACCAAGAGACCCAGTACTTC
TRBJ2-5 | . | . | TRBV4-1 | CASSQLYGTLEETQYF | TGCGCCAGCAGCCAGCTATACGGGACTCTGGAAGAGACCCAGTACTTC